This T cell receptor (beta chain) was documented in a study of CD8+ T cells in alopecia areata. As to treatment: oral pan-JAK inhibitor, 5-10 mg twice daily. Germline-derived CDR1 and CDR2 are SQVTM and ANQGSEA. Trimming cost V 3 bases and J 7 bases; bases outside gene matches: 8. This CDR3 is built from 14 residues. cDNA reverse transcribed from extracted RNA served as the sequencing template. Data came from immunoSEQ multiplex PCR; TCRdb stores just in-frame clones and leaves some out. The data contain about 180,000 clones, less than 75% of them singletons. The clonotype originates from a human donor with alopecia areata. The sequencing here drew on CD4+ T cells sorted from blood, taken around week 55, from a patient treated with tofacitinib. This chain uses TRBV29-1 with TRBJ2-1; TRBD2 aligns across 8 bases. The CDR3 DNA follows: TGCAGCGTTGAGCGGGGGGCCCCGAGTAATGAGCAGTTCTTC. As protein: CSVERGAPSNEQFF.